This entry lists 15 T cell receptor beta chains sequenced from one sample in a study of cytomegalovirus exposure and HLA in healthy donors. PCR employed 60 Vbeta and 13 Jbeta primers. Profiled with immunoSEQ multiplex PCR; TCRdb holds only in-frame clones, not every one. The data show roughly 180,000 clones, with 75% to 85% seen just once and less than 9% held by the top ten. The sequencing sample was made of PBMCs. All receptors derive from a man under 40 in good health and CMV-seropositive.

The J gene is TRBJ2-1, the V gene TRBV15; the match to TRBD1 covers 9 bases. Trimming removed 4 bases from V and 4 bases from J; junction bases left unmatched: 5. Germline V gene sequence: CDR1 LNHNV, CDR2 YYDKDF (reference sequence). The CDR3 sequence is 15 residues long. The chain's CDR3 is CATSNRDRDYNEQFF. The CDR3 nucleotides are TGTGCCACCAGCAACCGGGACAGGGATTACAATGAGCAGTTCTTC.

CDR3 coding DNA: TGTGCCAGCAGCCGACGTGGGGGGGCTCTGAGCACAGATACGCAGTATTTT. Encoded protein: CASSRRGGALSTDTQYF. This sequence joins TRBV7-9 and TRBJ2-3, with a weak D call TRBD2 (7 bases). This CDR3 comprises 17 residues. Germline-derived CDR1 and CDR2 are SEHNR and FQNEAQ (reference sequence). Trimming pared 5 bases from V and 0 bases from J, leaving 18 bases between.

The J gene is TRBJ1-4, the V gene TRBV11-2; a possible D gene is TRBD1 (5 bases). The CDR3 runs 16 residues. Germline CDR1 is SGHAT and CDR2 is FQNNGV. V was trimmed by 2 bases and J by 6 bases, leaving 16 bases between them. The DNA of the CDR3 is TGTGCCAGCAGCTTAAAATTGAATAGGGGCGATGAAAAACTGTTTTTT. This codes for CASSLKLNRGDEKLFF. Based on the CDR3 plus reference TRBV11-2 and TRBJ1-4, the full variable domain is EAGVAQSPRYKIIEKRQSVAFWCNPISGHATLYWYQQILGQGPKLLIQFQNNGVVDDSQLPKDRFSAERLKGVDSTLKIQPAKLEDSAVYLCASSLKLNRGDEKLFFGSGTQLSVL.

The chain recombines TRBV30 with TRBJ1-3; 10 positions match TRBD1. V trimming: 0 bases; J trimming: 4 bases; junction bases outside the gene matches: 6. From germline, CDR1 is GTSNPN and CDR2 SVGIG (reference sequence). This CDR3 comprises 16 residues. The chain's CDR3 is CAWSVWTGGSGNTIYF. The CDR3 nucleotides read TGTGCCTGGAGTGTGTGGACAGGGGGATCCGGAAACACCATATATTTT.

The chain combines TRBV5-8 with TRBJ2-7; 11 positions match TRBD2. V lost 1 base to trimming and J lost 7 bases; unmatched junction nucleotides: 7. The CDR3 loop spans 15 amino acids. Germline loops: CDR1 SGHTS, CDR2 YDEGEE. The DNA for the CDR3 is TGTGCCAGCAGCTTGTTTAGCGGGAGGGAAGGAGAGCAGTACTTC. It codes for CASSLFSGREGEQYF.

The V and J genes are TRBV13 and TRBJ2-7; 11 nucleotides line up with TRBD2. This CDR3 is built from 16 residues. With V trimmed by 6 bases and J by 6 bases, 13 bases remained unmatched. CDR1 is PRHDT, CDR2 FYEKMQ, per germline (reference sequence). CDR3: CASSSLAGAHSAEQYF. In DNA, the CDR3 is TGTGCCAGCAGTTCACTAGCGGGGGCGCATTCTGCCGAGCAGTACTTC.

This chain uses TRBV30 with TRBJ2-7, with 8 bases lining up with TRBD2. Germline loops: CDR1 GTSNPN, CDR2 SVGIG (reference sequence). This CDR3 has 14 amino acids. The V and J ends lost 0 bases and 3 bases, in that order; junction bases with no gene match: 4. CDR3 sequence reads: CAWSVLAANYEQYF. CDR3 nucleotides: TGTGCCTGGAGTGTACTAGCGGCAAACTACGAGCAGTACTTC.

The V and J genes are TRBV19 and TRBJ2-1, with a possible D match to TRBD2 (6 bases). Germline CDR1 and CDR2: LNHDA and SQIVND (reference sequence). This CDR3 region has 11 residues. The ends were cut back, 6 bases at V and 10 bases at J, with 10 bases in the middle. The CDR3 is CASSGAGEQFF. The CDR3 coding sequence is TGTGCCAGTAGCGGGGCGGGGGAGCAGTTCTTC.

The V call is TRBV6-6, the J call TRBJ2-7, with D maybe TRBD2 (5 bases). Germline V gene sequence: CDR1 MNHNY, CDR2 SVGAGI (reference sequence). Trimming removed 6 bases from V and 0 bases from J, with 15 bases in between. The CDR3 has 15 amino acids. CDR3 sequence reads: CASRTTGRSSYEQYF. The CDR3 nucleotides are TGTGCCAGCAGGACGACGGGAAGGAGCTCCTACGAGCAGTACTTC.

V is TRBV18 and J is TRBJ1-4; 8 nucleotides align to TRBD1. The germline gives CDR1 KGHSH, CDR2 LQKENI. V lost 2 bases, J lost 8 bases, and 4 bases stayed unmatched. The length of the CDR3 is 14 residues. CDR3 nucleotide sequence: TGTGCCAGCTCACCAACCGGGACAGGCGAAAAACTGTTTTTT. Protein product: CASSPTGTGEKLFF.

This clone was counted once. V gene TRBV7-9 combines with J gene TRBJ1-3; D gene uncertain. Germline loops: CDR1 SEHNR, CDR2 FQNEAQ (reference sequence). Trimming took 6 bases from V and 2 from J, leaving 11 bases between them. The CDR3 covers 14 residues. The CDR3: CASSRGGTGNTIYF. CDR3 DNA: TGTGCCAGCAGTCGAGGCGGGACTGGAAACACCATATATTTT.

The chain has TRBV19 and TRBJ2-7, with 8 bases that match TRBD1. The junction had 4 bases not matched to a gene; V was cut back by 1 base and J by 5 bases. Germline V gene lookup returns CDR1 LNHDA and CDR2 SQIVND (reference sequence). The length of the CDR3 is 14 residues. CDR3 loop: CASSIGQGNDEQYF. CDR3 DNA sequence: TGTGCCAGTAGTATAGGACAGGGGAACGACGAGCAGTACTTC.

The CDR3 is CASSLRTSGIYEQYF. Here the CDR3 DNA reads TGTGCCAGCAGCTTGCGGACTAGCGGCATCTACGAGCAGTACTTC. This rearrangement joins TRBV5-4 to TRBJ2-7, with 10 bases lining up with TRBD2. The CDR3 is 15 amino acids. The germline gives CDR1 SGHNT, CDR2 YYREEE (reference sequence). Trimming removed 1 base from V and 3 bases from J; junction bases left unmatched: 4.

This clone was seen a few times. V is TRBV5-1 and J is TRBJ2-7, with D perhaps TRBD1 (5 bases). CDR1 SGHRS and CDR2 YFSETQ come from the germline V gene. This CDR3 has 13 amino acids. Deletions cut 2 bases from V and 0 bases from J, with 6 bases between. The CDR3 region has the DNA TGCGCCAGCAGCTTTGGGGCCTCCTACGAGCAGTACTTC. Translated, it gives CASSFGASYEQYF.

The chain is built from TRBV11-2 and TRBJ1-2; 8 bases align to TRBD1. The V and J ends lost 1 base and 4 bases, in that order; junction bases with no gene match: 5. Per the germline V gene, CDR1 is SGHAT and CDR2 is FQNNGV. The CDR3 covers 15 residues. The CDR3 loop reads CASSLGTGWVYGYTF. CDR3 coding DNA: TGTGCCAGCAGCTTAGGGACAGGGTGGGTCTATGGCTACACCTTC. Full variable domain (outside the CDR3, taken from reference TRBV11-2 and TRBJ1-2): EAGVAQSPRYKIIEKRQSVAFWCNPISGHATLYWYQQILGQGPKLLIQFQNNGVVDDSQLPKDRFSAERLKGVDSTLKIQPAKLEDSAVYLCASSLGTGWVYGYTFGSGTRLTVV.